This paragraph covers one TCR beta chain sequence. This clonotype was counted only a few times. Its antigen specificity is not known. No clone much larger than this one lies a single base away; base qualities are absent. This specimen comes from a study of T cell repertoires in cytomegalovirus infection (dated by TCRdb to the late 2010s). Background for the entire study: Because public TCR beta signatures pointed to carriage of CMV infection together with the matching HLA type, the HLA type of each donor mattered for the analysis.

TCRdb lists the instrument as Illumina HiSeq 1500. TCRdb reworked the public reads: Q25 trimming with fastp, MiXCR clone assembly, productive beta chains retained. When rows share a CDR3 protein, they turn into one entry using the most common DNA and genes. Counted in this sample were 250,000 to 300,000 distinct CDR3 sequences; roughly 9% of them appeared once. Over 12% of the sample is taken by the ten largest. The paper as a whole reports these results and caveats: The ex vivo response was dominated by HLA-C-restricted CMV-specific TCR beta clonotypes, and the single most frequent clonotype in two of eight donors was supplied by these HLA-C-restricted clonotypes. In both this cohort and an independent cohort of some 380 donors, the cumulative frequency of public TCR beta family members distinguished carriers of CMV infection plus the relevant HLA type.

Sequencing used PBMCs. The receptor comes from a human donor in good health (CMV status not recorded). Some clones in this sample may be carry-over from other donors' samples.

The CDR3 in this case is CASSLVGTHLDTQYF. In nucleotides, the sequence is TGTGCCAGCAGCTTGGTCGGGACTCACCTAGATACGCAGTATTTT. Recombination connected TRBV5-5 to TRBJ2-3; the D gene is perhaps TRBD2, on 6 matching bases. V and J lose 0 bases and 5 bases, and a span of 13 bases separates them. Taken from cysteine to phenylalanine, the CDR3 has 15 residues. Here the CDR3 DNA is all that survives: 45 bases in frame from base 1. CDR1 and CDR2, looked up from the germline V gene (reference sequence), are SGHKS and YYEKEE.